A single sample gave rise to the 5 T cell receptor beta chains below, sequenced in a study of T-cell memory formation after mild COVID-19. TCRdb re-derived calls from the 5' RACE reads in MiXCR, one entry per CDR3 protein. Of around 160,000 distinct CDR3 sequences in the sample, around a tenth were seen once. Sequencing was performed on PBMCs or a T cell subset sorted from them (not recorded which). The source is a young man who had mild COVID-19 (a few samples of this study predate the infection). Cell type and time point are not known.

V is TRBV25-1 and J is TRBJ2-7, with D possibly matching TRBD2 (6 bases). The CDR3 runs 15 residues. V was clipped by 3 bases and J by 6 bases, with 18 bases between them. The germline V gene encodes CDR1 MGHDK and CDR2 SYGVNS. The CDR3 DNA reads as TGTGCCAGCAGTGATCGTGGAGGGAAATTCGCCGAGCAGTACTTC. Translation gives CASSDRGGKFAEQYF.

This clonotype occurred a few times. The chain is built from TRBV12-3 or TRBV12-4 and TRBJ1-2; D is possibly TRBD1 (6 bases). V lost 5 bases, J lost 7 bases, and 17 bases lay in between. CDR3 length: 14 residues. The CDR3, as DNA: TGTGCCAGCAGTCCCATGACAGGCTACCTTGGCTACACCTTC. Protein sequence: CASSPMTGYLGYTF.

The chain carries TRBV5-1 and TRBJ1-4, with a tentative D call TRBD1 (5 bases). Germline assignment: CDR1 SGHRS and CDR2 YFSETQ. The CDR3 sequence is 14 residues long. Between the trimmed V and J ends, which lost 3 bases and 5 bases, there was a span of 11 bases. CDR3 sequence reads: CASSSGRDNEKLFF. Written as DNA, the CDR3 is TGCGCCAGCAGCTCGGGACGGGACAATGAAAAACTGTTTTTT.

The chain recombines TRBV11-2 with TRBJ2-7; 10 bases line up with TRBD1. The junction had 2 bases not matched to a gene; V was cut back by 3 bases and J by 3 bases. CDR1 and CDR2 from the germline V gene are SGHAT and FQNNGV. The CDR3 covers 14 residues. In DNA, the CDR3 is TGTGCCAGCAGCTTTTGGACAGGGGGCTACGAGCAGTACGTC. As protein: CASSFWTGGYEQYV.

This sequence joins TRBV27 and TRBJ1-5, with TRBD1 matching 8 bases. The CDR3 has 16 amino acids. V was clipped by 5 bases and J by 5 bases; unmatched bases: 11. Germline values: CDR1 MNHEY, CDR2 SMNVEV (reference sequence). The CDR3 nucleotides are TGTGCCAGCAGTCTGGCCGGGACAGGATCTTATCAGCCCCAGCATTTT. It translates to CASSLAGTGSYQPQHF.